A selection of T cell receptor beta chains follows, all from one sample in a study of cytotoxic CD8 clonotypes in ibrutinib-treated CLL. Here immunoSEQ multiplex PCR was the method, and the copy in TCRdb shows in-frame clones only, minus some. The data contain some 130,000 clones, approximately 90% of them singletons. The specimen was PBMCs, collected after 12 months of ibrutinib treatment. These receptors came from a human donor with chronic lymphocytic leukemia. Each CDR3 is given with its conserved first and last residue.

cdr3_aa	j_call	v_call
CASSQPTSGILEQYF	TRBJ2-7	TRBV28
CASSMSSGRETQYF	TRBJ2-5	TRBV19
CASSGPRTDLYGYTF	TRBJ1-2	TRBV7-2
CASSVVGNTDTQYF	TRBJ2-3	TRBV9
CASSTKSGKVDTQYF	TRBJ2-3	TRBV19
CASSSNNEQFF	TRBJ2-1	TRBV9
CASSWGSAGSGNTIYF	TRBJ1-3	TRBV5-8
CSGGEGPDYTF	TRBJ1-2	TRBV29-1
CASSWGLAENNEQFF	TRBJ2-1	TRBV11-3
CASANRMVSWGNQPQHF	TRBJ1-5	TRBV27